The entry that follows covers one TCR beta chain sequence. The repertoire was sequenced with immunoSEQ multiplex PCR; TCRdb's copy has only in-frame clones and lacks some. This table holds tens of thousands of clones, roughly nine tenths found once. This entry belongs to a study of T cell changes during pregnancy in multiple sclerosis. The germline V and J ends were trimmed by 8 bases and 3 bases, with 10 bases remaining between them. Per the germline V gene, CDR1 is MNHEY and CDR2 is SVGAGI. The CDR3 runs 12 residues. The chain couples TRBV6-5 to TRBJ1-2; no reliable D call. Sequencing used CD8+ T cells from peripheral blood mononuclear cells, obtained in the second trimester of pregnancy. This TCR came from a female donor with multiple sclerosis, enrolled in a pregnancy study. The CDR3 spells CASLTPDYGYTF. In DNA form, the CDR3 reads TGTGCCAGCCTAACCCCGGACTATGGCTACACCTTC.